The 8 T cell receptor beta chains below were found in one sample sequenced in a study of T cell repertoires in cytomegalovirus infection. What these receptors recognize is not known. From the reads, TCRdb called clonotypes with MiXCR, one entry per CDR3 protein. Of about 920,000 distinct CDR3 sequences listed, roughly 30% are singletons. Sequenced here: cultured CD8+ T cells from PBMCs, sampled from culture after CMV antigen stimulation. The receptors derive from a human donor in good health (CMV status not recorded). Some clones in this sample may be carry-over from other donors' samples.

The chain has TRBV7-2 and TRBJ2-3; 7 nucleotides match TRBD2. V shed 3 bases and J 2 bases; nucleotides not matched to a gene: 11. The CDR3 runs 17 residues. Germline values: CDR1 SGHTA, CDR2 FQGNSA. This CDR3 reads CASSFFSRDYNTDTQYF. CDR3 in DNA: TGTGCCAGCAGCTTTTTTTCCCGGGACTACAACACAGATACGCAGTATTTT.

A few counts support this clonotype. The V call is TRBV5-6, the J call TRBJ1-2; the D gene is possibly TRBD1 (6 bases). V lost 4 bases and J 5 bases, leaving 18 bases between the germline ends. Per the germline V gene, CDR1 is SGHDT and CDR2 is YYEEEE. The CDR3 sequence is 15 residues long. The CDR3 loop is CASSTGAGDTYGYTF. In nucleotides, the CDR3 is TGTGCCAGCAGCACTGGCGCCGGGGACACATATGGCTACACCTTC.

The chain carries TRBV7-4 and TRBJ2-3, with TRBD2 as a possible D gene (5 bases). V lost 5 bases to trimming and J lost 2 bases, with 11 bases between them. The CDR3 length is 14 residues. CDR1 and CDR2 (germline): SGHVT, SQSDAQ. The CDR3 DNA reads TGTGCCAGCAGCCCGACTATTTACACAGATACGCAGTATTTT. It yields the protein CASSPTIYTDTQYF.

The chain employs TRBV19 and TRBJ1-2, with D possibly TRBD1 on 6 matching bases. V was trimmed by 3 bases and J by 7 bases, leaving 15 bases between them. Germline values: CDR1 LNHDA, CDR2 SQIVND (reference sequence). This CDR3 spans 14 amino acids. This CDR3 reads CASSITGGGLGYTF. Here the CDR3 DNA reads TGTGCCAGTAGTATTACAGGAGGGGGACTTGGCTACACCTTC.

This clonotype was counted a few times. The rearrangement joins TRBV19 to TRBJ1-3; D is unresolved. Germline V lookup: CDR1 LNHDA, CDR2 SQIVND (reference sequence). Trimming pared 8 bases from V and 4 bases from J, leaving 15 bases between. The CDR3 consists of 14 residues. The CDR3, as DNA: TGTGCCAGTGGCCCCTTCGACTCCGGAAACACCATATATTTT. This gives the protein CASGPFDSGNTIYF.

The rearrangement uses TRBV10-3 and TRBJ2-1; D is possibly TRBD2 (6 bases). V lost 6 bases, J lost 5 bases, and 14 bases lay in between. Germline V CDR1 and CDR2: ENHRY, SYGVKD. CDR3 size: 14 residues. CDR3 nucleotide sequence: TGTGCCATCAGCGTACGGACTATACACAATGAGCAGTTCTTC. Its translation: CAISVRTIHNEQFF.

This sequence joins TRBV7-9 and TRBJ1-5, with D hard to call. Looked up from germline, CDR1 is SEHNR and CDR2 is FQNEAQ (reference sequence). V gave up 0 bases and J gave up 9 bases, with 12 bases separating them. This CDR3 spans 14 amino acids. The CDR3 coding sequence is TGTGCCAGCAGCTTAGCGGGAGGGATAAGGCCCCAGCATTTT. Translation: CASSLAGGIRPQHF.

The chain joins TRBV29-1 to TRBJ2-3, with D perhaps TRBD2 (5 bases). V lost 4 bases to trimming and J lost 1 base, with 12 bases between them. The CDR3 loop spans 14 amino acids. Germline V gene data show CDR1 as SQVTM and CDR2 as ANQGSEA. Here the CDR3 reads CSVARGLGTDTQYF. The CDR3 nucleotides read TGCAGCGTTGCGCGAGGGCTAGGCACAGATACGCAGTATTTT.